The 6 T cell receptor beta chains reported below all come from one sample, sequenced in a study of blood T cell repertoires in COVID-19. The data were produced by immunoSEQ multiplex PCR, yet TCRdb's version contains in-frame clones alone and is incomplete. The table includes 150,000 or so clones, approximately 90% detected once. What was sequenced was PBMCs or T cells enriched from blood (not recorded which). These receptors originate from a woman aged 40 to 50 who had been exposed to COVID-19.

The chain combines TRBV6-6 with TRBJ1-1; perhaps TRBD1 as D (5 bases). The CDR3 runs to 15 residues. Germline V gives CDR1 MNHNY, CDR2 SVGAGI (reference sequence). Trimming took 5 bases from V and 1 from J, leaving 14 bases between them. CDR3 coding DNA: TGTGCCAGCAGTCCCGCAACGGGGGGGAACACTGAAGCTTTCTTT. Its translation is CASSPATGGNTEAFF.

The chain carries TRBV6-4 and TRBJ2-1; 11 bases map to TRBD2. CDR1 MRHNA and CDR2 SNTAGT come from the germline V gene. The CDR3 consists of 15 residues. Trimming at V came to 0 bases and at J to 6 bases, leaving 1 base not matched to a gene. The CDR3 sequence is CASSDSSGGANEQFF. The DNA for the CDR3 is TGTGCCAGCAGTGACTCTAGCGGGGGGGCCAATGAGCAGTTCTTC.

The chain joins TRBV12-5 to TRBJ1-1; D remains unclear. Trimming removed 5 bases from V and 5 bases from J, with 12 bases in between. The germline gives CDR1 LGHNT, CDR2 FRNRAP. The CDR3 is made up of 13 amino acids. The DNA for the CDR3 is TGTGCTAGTGGTACGGCCTGGCGGACTGAAGCTTTCTTT. It yields the protein CASGTAWRTEAFF.

The chain joins TRBV10-3 to TRBJ1-3; 8 positions agree with TRBD1. The junction had 3 bases not matched to a gene; V was cut back by 10 bases and J by 4 bases. This CDR3 region has 12 residues. The germline V gene encodes CDR1 ENHRY and CDR2 SYGVKD. Here the CDR3 DNA reads TGTGCCACACGGGACAGGGGAAACACCATATATTTT. This codes for CATRDRGNTIYF.

This chain links TRBV7-2 with TRBJ1-4; D unclear. Germline V gene sequence: CDR1 SGHTA, CDR2 FQGNSA. CDR3 length: 15 residues. Trimming removed 1 base at V and 0 bases at J, with 6 bases between. CDR3 in DNA: TGTGCCAGCAGCTTAGGGCCTGCAACTAATGAAAAACTGTTTTTT. It is translated as CASSLGPATNEKLFF.

This clone has just one count. V is TRBV10-1 and J is TRBJ1-2; no firm D call. Trimming cost V 2 bases and J 3 bases, with 13 bases left between them. Germline-derived CDR1 and CDR2 are WNHNN and SYGVQD (reference sequence). The CDR3 loop spans 15 amino acids. The DNA for the CDR3 is TGCGCCAGCAGTGAGCTCTGGAGGGCAGACTATGGCTACACCTTC. Its translation: CASSELWRADYGYTF.